The 24 T cell receptor beta chains below all came from one sample that was sequenced in a study of blood T cell dynamics during melanoma immunotherapy. Time point meaning: week 3, after first cycle of checkpoint inhibitor. Assay: immunoSEQ multiplex PCR; the TCRdb copy retains only in-frame clones and omits some. The sample shows about 28,000 clones, approximately 83% of them seen only once. The sample consisted of blood, taken from a patient treated with checkpoint blockade. The receptors shown here come from a human donor with melanoma.

The V gene is TRBV6-4, the J gene TRBJ2-3; the D gene could be TRBD1 or TRBD2 (6 bases each). V was shortened by 4 bases and J by 4 bases, with 15 bases between the two germline ends. The CDR3 covers 15 residues. Germline V gene sequence: CDR1 MRHNA, CDR2 SNTAGT. The CDR3 sequence is CASSGRGGGPDTQYF. The CDR3 DNA follows: TGTGCCAGCAGTGGGCGAGGGGGAGGTCCAGATACGCAGTATTTT.

V and J are TRBV5-8 and TRBJ1-2, with a possible D match to TRBD1 (6 bases). Trimming pared 2 bases from V and 0 bases from J, leaving 8 bases between. The germline V gene encodes CDR1 SGHTS and CDR2 YDEGEE. The CDR3 loop spans 14 amino acids. CDR3 residues: CASSFGQSNYGYTF. DNA of the CDR3: TGTGCCAGCAGCTTCGGACAGTCTAACTATGGCTACACCTTC.

The rearrangement links TRBV19 to TRBJ2-3, with D uncertain. From germline, CDR1 is LNHDA and CDR2 SQIVND (reference sequence). Trimming removed 8 bases at V and 0 bases at J, with 9 bases between. The CDR3 spans 13 residues. The CDR3 loop is CASGLGSTDTQYF. In DNA, the CDR3 is TGTGCCAGTGGGCTGGGGAGCACAGATACGCAGTATTTT.

J is TRBJ1-3 and V is TRBV5-4; D is unclear. The germline V and J ends were trimmed by 1 base and 4 bases, with 12 bases remaining between them. Germline V gene data show CDR1 as SGHNT and CDR2 as YYREEE (reference sequence). This CDR3 spans 15 amino acids. The CDR3 nucleotides are TGTGCCAGCAGCTTGTACAGCCCATCGGGAAACACCATATATTTT. It yields the protein CASSLYSPSGNTIYF.

The chain employs TRBV9 and TRBJ1-3; a possible D gene is TRBD1 (5 bases). The CDR3 runs to 17 residues. Between the trimmed V and J ends, which lost 3 bases and 2 bases, there was a span of 18 bases. Germline V gene sequence: CDR1 SGDLS, CDR2 YYNGEE. The CDR3 region has the DNA TGTGCCAGCAGCGATCCGGGGGGATCAGAGCCTGGAAACACCATATATTTT. Translating it yields CASSDPGGSEPGNTIYF. Looking up the rest from reference TRBV9 and TRBJ1-3 gives the full variable domain: DSGVTQTPKHLITATGQRVTLRCSPRSGDLSVYWYQQSLDQGLQFLIQYYNGEERAKGNILERFSAQQFPDLHSELNLSSLELGDSALYFCASSDPGGSEPGNTIYFGEGSWLTVV.

The CDR3 loop reads CASSQDQGQGAGNTIYF. The CDR3 region has the DNA TGCGCCAGCAGCCAAGATCAAGGGCAGGGGGCGGGAAACACCATATATTTT. The V call is TRBV4-1, the J call TRBJ1-3; 8 bases agree with TRBD1. CDR3 length: 17 residues. Germline CDR1 and CDR2: MGHRA and YSYEKL. The V segment lost 0 bases and the J segment 4 bases; nucleotides outside the gene matches: 8.

The chain links TRBV6-5 to TRBJ1-4; D remains unclear. V was shortened by 0 bases and J by 4 bases, with 6 bases between the two germline ends. CDR1 and CDR2 (germline): MNHEY, SVGAGI. The CDR3 extends over 14 amino acids. CDR3 protein: CASSYSPVNEKLFF. CDR3 DNA sequence: TGTGCCAGCAGTTACTCGCCAGTTAATGAAAAACTGTTTTTT.

V usage is TRBV19 and J usage is TRBJ1-2; maybe TRBD1 (6 bases). The CDR3 loop spans 14 amino acids. Per the germline V gene, CDR1 is LNHDA and CDR2 is SQIVND (reference sequence). Trimming took off 6 bases at V and 2 bases at J, with 13 bases between the two ends. For the CDR3, the DNA is TGTGCCAGTAGCCGTCGGGACAAAAACTATGGCTACACCTTC. It is translated as CASSRRDKNYGYTF.

This chain joins TRBV11-2 and TRBJ2-3; the D gene is possibly TRBD1 (5 bases). V dropped 1 base and J dropped 2 bases, with 10 bases sitting between them. The V gene's germline CDR1 is SGHAT and CDR2 FQNNGV. The CDR3 totals 15 residues. The CDR3 region is CASSLVAGFTDTQYF. CDR3 coding DNA: TGTGCCAGCAGCTTAGTGGCAGGGTTCACAGATACGCAGTATTTT.

The rearrangement joins TRBV4-3 to TRBJ2-1; 7 bases map to TRBD2. The CDR3 extends over 16 amino acids. The V and J ends lost 5 bases and 0 bases, in that order; junction bases with no gene match: 7. Germline CDR1 and CDR2: LGHNA and YSLEER. CDR3 region: CASSDSGGRSYNEQFF. The DNA of the CDR3 is TGCGCCAGCAGCGATTCGGGGGGACGCTCCTACAATGAGCAGTTCTTC.

This chain joins TRBV5-1 and TRBJ1-2; 7 bases map to TRBD1. From germline, CDR1 is SGHRS and CDR2 YFSETQ. The CDR3 runs 14 residues. V was pared by 4 bases and J by 8 bases, with 11 bases of the junction left unmatched. DNA for the CDR3: TGCGCCAGCAGCCCGGGACAGACCGGCGGGGGCTACACCTTC. It yields the protein CASSPGQTGGGYTF.

The chain carries TRBV10-2 and TRBJ1-1; TRBD1 matches 8 bases. V lost 8 bases to trimming and J lost 7 bases; unmatched junction nucleotides: 6. This CDR3 region has 12 residues. Germline CDR1 reads WSHSY; CDR2 reads SAAADI. The CDR3 nucleotides read TGCGCCAGCGCTCAGGGGGCGATTGAAGCTTTCTTT. Its protein is CASAQGAIEAFF.

V usage is TRBV7-2 and J usage is TRBJ2-7; 10 bases align to TRBD1. Trimming at V came to 6 bases and at J to 4 bases, leaving 6 bases not matched to a gene. The germline gives CDR1 SGHTA, CDR2 FQGNSA. The CDR3 is 14 residues long. The CDR3 DNA sequence: TGTGCCAGCAGTTCCAGGACAGGGGGGTACGAGCAGTACTTC. Translation gives CASSSRTGGYEQYF. The full variable domain, its missing parts supplied by reference TRBV7-2 and TRBJ2-7, is GAGVSQSPSNKVTEKGKDVELRCDPISGHTALYWYRQSLGQGLEFLIYFQGNSAPDKSGLPSDRFSAERTGGSVSTLTIQRTQQEDSAVYLCASSSRTGGYEQYFGPGTRLTVT.

The chain carries TRBV5-6 and TRBJ1-4; D perhaps matches TRBD1 (5 bases). This CDR3 contains 13 residues. Germline V gene lookup returns CDR1 SGHDT and CDR2 YYEEEE. V shed 5 bases and J shed 8 bases, with 13 bases lying between them. The CDR3 nucleotides read TGTGCCAGCAGGGGTGGGGGAGGCGAAAAACTGTTTTTT. The encoded protein is CASRGGGGEKLFF.

The chain carries TRBV7-2 and TRBJ2-3; D call uncertain. V was cut by 1 base and J by 6 bases, with 11 bases left in between. The CDR3 runs 14 residues. Per the germline V gene, CDR1 is SGHTA and CDR2 is FQGNSA. For the CDR3, the DNA is TGTGCCAGCAGCTTAGAAAGGGCGAGGGATACGCAGTATTTT. Protein product: CASSLERARDTQYF.

The gene calls are TRBV7-2 and TRBJ2-2; TRBD2 matches at 14 bases. Germline trimming cut 7 bases from V and 7 bases from J; bases unmatched to any gene: 8. The CDR3 spans 16 residues. Per germline, CDR1 SGHTA and CDR2 FQGNSA. The CDR3 sequence: CASTGTSGSNIGELFF. The CDR3, as DNA: TGTGCCAGCACTGGGACTAGCGGGAGTAATATCGGGGAGCTGTTTTTT.

This rearrangement joins TRBV15 to TRBJ1-1; possibly TRBD1 for D (5 bases). Deletions cut 6 bases from V and 0 bases from J, with 8 bases between. Looked up from germline, CDR1 is LNHNV and CDR2 is YYDKDF (reference sequence). CDR3 size: 13 residues. CDR3: CATSQGVNTEAFF. The CDR3 DNA reads as TGTGCCACCAGTCAGGGCGTGAACACTGAAGCTTTCTTT.

This chain uses TRBV7-9 with TRBJ1-2; tentatively, D is TRBD1 (6 bases). This CDR3 is 15 amino acids long. Trimming took off 1 base at V and 8 bases at J, with 17 bases between the two ends. Per germline, CDR1 SEHNR and CDR2 FQNEAQ (reference sequence). The CDR3 reads CASSLGQEMGGGYTF. CDR3 in DNA: TGTGCCAGCAGCTTAGGACAGGAGATGGGTGGAGGCTACACCTTC.

The J gene is TRBJ2-7, the V gene TRBV21-1; TRBD2, as called in the table, went unchecked against the DNA. TRBV21-1 constitutes a pseudogene. This CDR3 has 12 residues. CDR3 loop: CASRGSRLEQYF. The DNA for the CDR3 is TGTGCTAGTCGCGGCAGCCGCCTCGAGCAGTACTTC.

This clone was detected only once. The V call is TRBV7-2, the J call TRBJ2-5; weak D call: TRBD1 (5 bases). The CDR3 is 15 residues long. Germline CDR1 reads SGHTA; CDR2 reads FQGNSA. Trimming removed 0 bases from V and 5 bases from J, with 13 bases in between. CDR3 coding DNA: TGTGCCAGCAGCTTAGCGAAGACAGCCTGGGAGACCCAGTACTTC. Its translation is CASSLAKTAWETQYF.

The chain couples TRBV11-2 to TRBJ1-6, with D unresolved. Germline-derived CDR1 and CDR2 are SGHAT and FQNNGV. The V and J ends lost 7 bases and 9 bases respectively, with 13 bases between them. This CDR3 is built from 13 residues. CDR3 sequence reads: CASTVGIGSPLHF. The CDR3 DNA reads as TGTGCCAGCACGGTGGGGATCGGTTCACCCCTCCACTTT.

V usage is TRBV2 and J usage is TRBJ1-2; weak D call: TRBD1 (6 bases). CDR1 SNHLY and CDR2 FYNNEI come from the germline V gene. There are 17 residues in the CDR3. V gave up 6 bases and J gave up 3 bases, with 23 bases separating them. CDR3 protein: CASRETRKGDSDYGYTF. For the CDR3, the DNA is TGTGCCAGCAGAGAAACCCGAAAGGGGGATTCCGACTATGGCTACACCTTC.

The rearrangement joins TRBV7-8 to TRBJ1-1; D gene uncertain. This CDR3 has 17 amino acids. The V and J ends lost 2 bases and 1 base respectively, with 17 bases between them. Germline CDR1 and CDR2: SGHVS and FQNEAQ. This CDR3 is CASSLSPRFQANTEAFF. In nucleotides, the CDR3 is TGTGCCAGCAGCTTATCGCCTCGATTTCAGGCGAACACTGAAGCTTTCTTT.

The table lists this clone with a count of one. The chain combines TRBV5-1 with TRBJ2-2, with 12 positions matching TRBD2. V lost 4 bases, J lost 0 bases, and 7 bases stayed unmatched. The CDR3 contains 18 residues. Germline V CDR1 and CDR2: SGHRS, YFSETQ. For the CDR3, the DNA is TGCGCCAGCAGCCCCGGACTAGCGGGACCTACGAACACCGGGGAGCTGTTTTTT. It specifies CASSPGLAGPTNTGELFF.